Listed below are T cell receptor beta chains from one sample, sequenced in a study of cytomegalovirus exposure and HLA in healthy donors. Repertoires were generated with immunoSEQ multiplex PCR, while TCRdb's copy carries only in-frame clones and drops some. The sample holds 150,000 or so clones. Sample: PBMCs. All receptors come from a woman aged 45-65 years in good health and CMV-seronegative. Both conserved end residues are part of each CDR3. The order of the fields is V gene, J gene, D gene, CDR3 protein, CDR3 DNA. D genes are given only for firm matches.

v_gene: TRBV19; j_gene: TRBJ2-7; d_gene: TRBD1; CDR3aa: CASSIVGGVRTYEQYF; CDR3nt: TGTGCCAGTAGTATAGTAGGGGGCGTCAGGACCTACGAGCAGTACTTC
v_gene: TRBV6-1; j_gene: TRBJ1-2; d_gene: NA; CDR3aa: CASTFYGYTF; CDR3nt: TGTGCCAGCACCTTCTATGGCTACACCTTC
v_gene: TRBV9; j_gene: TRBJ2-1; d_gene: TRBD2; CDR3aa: CASSSTGTNYNEQFF; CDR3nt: TGTGCCAGCAGCTCCACCGGGACTAATTACAATGAGCAGTTCTTC
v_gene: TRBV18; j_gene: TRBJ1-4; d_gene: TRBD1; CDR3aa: CASSPGTGEGEKLFF; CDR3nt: TGTGCCAGCTCACCGGGGACAGGGGAAGGTGAAAAACTGTTTTTT
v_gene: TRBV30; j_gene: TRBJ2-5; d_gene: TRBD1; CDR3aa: CALTGGETQYF; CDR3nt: TGTGCCTTGACAGGGGGCGAGACCCAGTACTTC
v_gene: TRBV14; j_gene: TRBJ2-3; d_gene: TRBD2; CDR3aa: CASSQLAGGPTDTQYF; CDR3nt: TGTGCCAGCAGCCAGCTAGCGGGGGGACCGACAGATACGCAGTATTTT
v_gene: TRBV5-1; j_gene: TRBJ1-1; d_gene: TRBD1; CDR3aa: CASSLGGTGVTEAFF; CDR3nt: TGCGCCAGCAGCTTGGGAGGGACAGGGGTCACTGAAGCTTTCTTT
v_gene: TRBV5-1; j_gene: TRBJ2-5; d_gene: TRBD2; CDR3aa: CASSLGLAETQYF; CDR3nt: TGCGCCAGCAGCTTGGGACTAGCGGAGACCCAGTACTTC
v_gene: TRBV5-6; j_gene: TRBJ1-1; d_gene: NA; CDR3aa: CASSLAGGEVNTEAFF; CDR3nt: TGTGCCAGCAGCTTGGCGGGCGGGGAAGTTAACACTGAAGCTTTCTTT
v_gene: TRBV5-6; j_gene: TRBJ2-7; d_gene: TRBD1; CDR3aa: CASSLYRGAYEQYF; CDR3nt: TGTGCCAGCAGCTTATACAGGGGGGCGTACGAGCAGTACTTC
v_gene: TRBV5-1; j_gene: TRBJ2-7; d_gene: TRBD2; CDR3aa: CASSRYDSGGSYEQYF; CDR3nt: TGCGCCAGCAGCAGATACGATAGCGGGGGGTCCTACGAGCAGTACTTC
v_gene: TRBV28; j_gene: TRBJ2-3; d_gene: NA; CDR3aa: CASNLRGLDTQYF; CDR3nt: TGTGCCAGCAACTTACGGGGTTTAGATACGCAGTATTTT
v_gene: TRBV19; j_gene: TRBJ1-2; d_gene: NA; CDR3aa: CASTTTVLSYGYTF; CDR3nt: TGTGCCAGTACAACGACAGTTCTATCCTATGGCTACACCTTC
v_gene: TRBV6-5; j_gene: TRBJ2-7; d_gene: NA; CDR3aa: CASTPSGVYEQYF; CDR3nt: TGTGCCAGCACCCCCTCGGGAGTCTACGAGCAGTACTTC
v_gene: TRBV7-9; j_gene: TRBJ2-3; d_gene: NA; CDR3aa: CASSLVLGTDTQYF; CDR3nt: TGTGCCAGCAGCTTAGTCCTAGGTACAGATACGCAGTATTTT
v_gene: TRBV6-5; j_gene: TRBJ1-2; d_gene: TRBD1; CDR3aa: CASSRQGGYYGYTF; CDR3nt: TGTGCCAGCAGTCGACAGGGGGGATACTATGGCTACACCTTC
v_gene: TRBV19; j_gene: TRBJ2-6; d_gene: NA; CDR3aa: CASKDRSSGANVLTF; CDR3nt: TGTGCCAGTAAAGACAGAAGCTCTGGGGCCAACGTCCTGACTTTC
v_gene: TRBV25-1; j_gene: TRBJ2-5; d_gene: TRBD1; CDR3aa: CASSAGTGPQETQYF; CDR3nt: TGTGCCAGCAGTGCCGGGACAGGGCCACAAGAGACCCAGTACTTC
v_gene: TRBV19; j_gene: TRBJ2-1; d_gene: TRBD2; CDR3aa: CASSMPGLAFDEQFF; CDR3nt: TGTGCCAGTAGTATGCCCGGACTAGCATTTGATGAGCAGTTCTTC
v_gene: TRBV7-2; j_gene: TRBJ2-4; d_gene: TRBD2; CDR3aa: CASSGGAGGQGDIQYF; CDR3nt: TGTGCCAGCAGCGGGGGAGCGGGAGGGCAGGGGGACATTCAGTACTTC
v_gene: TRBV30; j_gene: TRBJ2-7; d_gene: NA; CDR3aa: CASSSGNEQYF; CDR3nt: TGTGCCTCCTCCTCGGGGAACGAGCAGTACTTC